Below, 10 T cell receptor beta chains from the same sample are listed, as sequenced in a study of long-term antiretroviral therapy in people with HIV. The libraries were made with immunoSEQ v3.0 at survey level. Assay: immunoSEQ multiplex PCR; the TCRdb copy retains only in-frame clones and omits some. Of 10,000 to 11,000 clones listed, 81% are singletons. Specimen: unsorted PBMCs, collected 1.8 years after starting antiretroviral therapy. The receptors were sampled from a man between 35 and 55 years old with HIV.

This clone occurred once. The CDR3 here is CASSLSLGAPISGNTIYF. The CDR3 region has the DNA TGTGCCAGCAGCTTGTCCCTAGGGGCCCCGATTTCTGGAAACACCATATATTTT. This chain links TRBV5-6 with TRBJ1-3; the D gene is possibly TRBD1 (5 bases). Germline lookup yields CDR1 SGHDT and CDR2 YYEEEE. V lost 1 base, J lost 1 base, and 18 bases lay in between. This CDR3 has 18 amino acids.

This sequence joins TRBV28 and TRBJ1-5; no firm D call. Germline assignment: CDR1 MDHEN and CDR2 SYDVKM. V dropped 6 bases and J dropped 4 bases, with 16 bases sitting between them. CDR3 size: 15 residues. The CDR3 nucleotides read TGTGCCAGCAGACCACACTTCTCGTCAAATCAGCCCCAGCATTTT. Translating it yields CASRPHFSSNQPQHF. The entire variable domain, with the rest obtained from reference TRBV28 and TRBJ1-5, is as follows: DVKVTQSSRYLVKRTGEKVFLECVQDMDHENMFWYRQDPGLGLRLIYFSYDVKMKEKGDIPEGYSVSREKKERFSLILESASTNQTSMYLCASRPHFSSNQPQHFGDGTRLSIL.

The chain carries TRBV5-4 and TRBJ2-1; 9 nucleotides match TRBD1. The CDR3 contains 16 residues. V lost 1 base and J lost 12; bases outside the gene matches: 14. Germline assignment: CDR1 SGHNT and CDR2 YYREEE (reference sequence). CDR3: CASSLYMVYGDRVQFF. Here the CDR3 DNA reads TGTGCCAGCAGCTTGTATATGGTTTATGGGGACAGGGTGCAGTTCTTC.

The chain recombines TRBV7-9 with TRBJ2-3; D is ambiguous. Germline V gene data show CDR1 as SEHNR and CDR2 as FQNEAQ (reference sequence). This CDR3 spans 12 amino acids. Trimming shortened V by 9 bases and J by 0 bases, and 7 bases separated the two germline ends. The CDR3 sequence: CASTDSTDTQYF. CDR3 coding DNA: TGTGCCAGTACAGATAGCACAGATACGCAGTATTTT.

The rearrangement joins TRBV28 to TRBJ1-5, with D possibly matching TRBD1 (6 bases). V was cut by 7 bases and J by 3 bases, with 16 bases left in between. The CDR3 sequence is 15 residues long. Germline V gene sequence: CDR1 MDHEN, CDR2 SYDVKM. This chain's CDR3 is CASTIDYRDNQPQHF. Here the CDR3 DNA reads TGTGCCAGCACTATCGACTACAGGGACAATCAGCCCCAGCATTTT.

The chain employs TRBV9 and TRBJ2-7, with a weak D call TRBD2 (5 bases). There are 14 residues in the CDR3. CDR1 SGDLS and CDR2 YYNGEE come from the germline V gene. Deletions cut 4 bases from V and 2 bases from J, with 13 bases between. As DNA, the CDR3 is TGTGCCAGCAGCCACCGGGGTGGGACCTACGAGCAGTACTTC. It translates to CASSHRGGTYEQYF. Drawing the rest from reference TRBV9 and TRBJ2-7, the complete variable domain is DSGVTQTPKHLITATGQRVTLRCSPRSGDLSVYWYQQSLDQGLQFLIQYYNGEERAKGNILERFSAQQFPDLHSELNLSSLELGDSALYFCASSHRGGTYEQYFGPGTRLTVT.

This clone was observed a single time. The genes are TRBV5-1 and TRBJ2-3; D perhaps matches TRBD1 (5 bases). CDR3 size: 15 residues. Germline V gene sequence: CDR1 SGHRS, CDR2 YFSETQ. The germline V and J ends were trimmed by 1 base and 3 bases, with 12 bases remaining between them. The CDR3 loop is CASSLTGFETDTQYF. The CDR3 DNA follows: TGCGCCAGCAGCTTGACAGGATTCGAAACAGATACGCAGTATTTT. Full variable domain (missing parts from reference TRBV5-1 and TRBJ2-3): KAGVTQTPRYLIKTRGQQVTLSCSPISGHRSVSWYQQTPGQGLQFLFEYFSETQRNKGNFPGRFSGRQFSNSRSEMNVSTLELGDSALYLCASSLTGFETDTQYFGPGTRLTVL.

This rearrangement joins TRBV4-2 to TRBJ2-3; TRBD1 matches 9 bases. V dropped 0 bases and J dropped 6; count of bases not matched to a gene: 10. There are 17 residues in the CDR3. Germline V gene sequence: CDR1 LGHNA, CDR2 YNFKEQ. The CDR3 protein is CASSQDLQGAQADTQYF. DNA of the CDR3: TGTGCCAGCAGCCAAGATCTACAGGGGGCCCAAGCGGATACGCAGTATTTT.

The CDR3 DNA follows: TGTGCCAGCAGGGGGGGGGACAGCGCAACCTACGAGCAGTACTTC. It yields the protein CASRGGDSATYEQYF. The rearrangement joins TRBV27 to TRBJ2-7; the D call may be TRBD1 or TRBD2 (7 bases each). Germline loops: CDR1 MNHEY, CDR2 SMNVEV (reference sequence). CDR3 length: 15 amino acids. Trimming removed 6 bases at V and 2 bases at J, with 17 bases between.

This clone was counted a few times. The genes are TRBV2 and TRBJ1-2, with D perhaps TRBD1 (5 bases). CDR1 and CDR2 (germline): SNHLY, FYNNEI. V was pared by 6 bases and J by 4 bases, with 21 bases between. The CDR3 contains 16 residues. CDR3 region: CASRATTGTFVYGYTF. CDR3 in DNA: TGTGCCAGCAGGGCAACTACCGGGACCTTCGTCTATGGCTACACCTTC.